This TCR beta chain was obtained from a study of cytomegalovirus exposure and HLA in healthy donors. Study results and limitations: A highly shared variant cluster was judged a likely technical artifact. It was reported that the classifier diagnosed cytomegalovirus status with high specificity and sensitivity in both the original and validation cohorts. CMV serostatus was the sole immune exposure information available.

This CDR3 spans 13 amino acids. Germline CDR1 reads GTSNPN; CDR2 reads SVGIG (reference sequence). Between the trimmed V and J ends, which lost 1 base and 8 bases, there was a span of 11 bases. A note on this clone: Antigen: not known.

Both 60 Vbeta primers and 13 Jbeta primers went into the PCR. TCRdb's copy holds only in-frame clones and misses some; the assay was immunoSEQ multiplex PCR. The top ten clones hold over 0.95% of a sample with 150,000 to 200,000 clones, roughly 79% of them seen once. The sample was PBMCs. This TCR was recovered from a woman aged 50 to 65 in good health and CMV-seropositive. J is TRBJ1-4 and V is TRBV30, with D perhaps TRBD1 (6 bases). The CDR3 sequence: CAWSDGQREKLFF. The CDR3 DNA is TGTGCCTGGAGTGATGGACAGAGGGAAAAACTGTTTTTT.